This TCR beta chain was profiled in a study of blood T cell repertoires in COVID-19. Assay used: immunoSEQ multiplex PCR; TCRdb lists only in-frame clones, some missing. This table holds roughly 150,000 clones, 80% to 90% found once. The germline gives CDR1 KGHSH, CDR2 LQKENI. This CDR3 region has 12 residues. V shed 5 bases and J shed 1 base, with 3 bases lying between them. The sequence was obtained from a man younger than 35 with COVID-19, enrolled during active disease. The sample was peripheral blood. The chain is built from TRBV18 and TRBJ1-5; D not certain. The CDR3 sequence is CASSVSNQPQHF. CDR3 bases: TGTGCCAGCTCAGTAAGCAATCAGCCCCAGCATTTT.